These 23 T cell receptor beta chains share one sample of origin, sequenced in a study of Ad26.COV2.S vaccination and SARS-CoV-2 variants. Indicated treatment: some 20 received Ad26.COV2.S at low or high dose, single or two shots; a few received placebo; per-sample allocation not given. The samples date from day 63 after the first vaccine or placebo injection. Produced via immunoSEQ multiplex PCR; TCRdb's table is partial and in-frame only. The table has some 640,000 clones, about 89% seen once. The sample here was peripheral blood, taken in a trial of Ad26.COV2.S vaccine versus placebo. These receptors all stem from a person aged 18-60 years who received the Ad26.COV2.S COVID-19 vaccine or a placebo.

The rearrangement links TRBV7-9 to TRBJ2-1, with TRBD1 matching 12 bases. V was clipped by 4 bases and J by 4 bases; unmatched bases: 2. This CDR3 region has 15 residues. The germline V gene encodes CDR1 SEHNR and CDR2 FQNEAQ (reference sequence). The CDR3 loop reads CASSSGQGAYNEQFF. As DNA, the CDR3 is TGTGCCAGCAGCTCGGGACAGGGGGCTTACAATGAGCAGTTCTTC.

This clone was observed a single time. The V gene is TRBV13, the J gene TRBJ1-3, with D maybe TRBD1 (6 bases). The CDR3 is 17 residues long. V shed 4 bases and J shed 2 bases, with 18 bases lying between them. Germline values: CDR1 PRHDT, CDR2 FYEKMQ (reference sequence). CDR3 sequence (DNA): TGTGCCAGCAGCTCCTCCGGGGGGGGGCGAACTGGAAACACCATATATTTT. Its protein is CASSSSGGGRTGNTIYF.

The chain combines TRBV3-1 (or the pseudogene TRBV3-2) with TRBJ2-6; D ambiguous. This CDR3 region has 15 residues. V lost 2 bases and J lost 4, with 9 bases in between. CDR1 is LGHDT, CDR2 YNNKEL, per germline (reference sequence). The CDR3 loop is CASSQSWGGANVLTF. The CDR3 DNA follows: TGTGCCAGCAGCCAAAGTTGGGGAGGGGCCAACGTCCTGACTTTC.

The chain recombines TRBV30 with TRBJ1-6, with 8 bases identical to TRBD1. The CDR3 runs 14 residues. V shed 7 bases, J shed 5 bases, and the junction held 7 bases outside the gene matches. CDR1 and CDR2 from the germline V gene are GTSNPN and SVGIG (reference sequence). The CDR3 DNA follows: TGTGCCTTCAGGGGGCTCCAGGATAATTCACCCCTCCACTTT. Translating it yields CAFRGLQDNSPLHF.

The rearrangement joins TRBV18 to TRBJ1-1, with D possibly TRBD1 on 5 matching bases. The CDR3 contains 15 residues. V was pared by 6 bases and J by 0 bases, with 14 bases between. Germline V CDR1 and CDR2: KGHSH, LQKENI. The CDR3 protein is CASSQMEGMNTEAFF. CDR3 DNA: TGTGCCAGCTCCCAAATGGAGGGGATGAACACTGAAGCTTTCTTT.

A few counts support this clone. This sequence joins TRBV5-1 and TRBJ2-7; 10 positions match TRBD2. The CDR3 runs to 16 residues. Losses at the gene ends were 4 bases for V and 4 bases for J; bases not matched to a gene: 11. The germline V gene encodes CDR1 SGHRS and CDR2 YFSETQ. The CDR3 DNA follows: TGCGCCAGCAGCGTATCAGCGGGAGGGCTCGAATACGAGCAGTACTTC. Translation: CASSVSAGGLEYEQYF. The full variable domain, in which reference TRBV5-1 and TRBJ2-7 provide the parts outside the CDR3, is KAGVTQTPRYLIKTRGQQVTLSCSPISGHRSVSWYQQTPGQGLQFLFEYFSETQRNKGNFPGRFSGRQFSNSRSEMNVSTLELGDSALYLCASSVSAGGLEYEQYFGPGTRLTVT.

This clone was recorded once. V usage is TRBV7-2 and J usage is TRBJ2-5, with 11 bases fitting TRBD2. CDR1 and CDR2 from the germline V gene are SGHTA and FQGNSA. V lost 2 bases and J lost 4; bases outside the gene matches: 3. The CDR3 totals 15 residues. CDR3 sequence: CASSLQLAGGETQYF. The CDR3 DNA sequence: TGTGCCAGCAGCTTACAGCTAGCGGGGGGAGAGACCCAGTACTTC.

This rearrangement joins TRBV5-1 to TRBJ1-3; 7 bases line up with TRBD1. The CDR3 covers 17 residues. V lost 4 bases, J lost 0 bases, and 10 bases stayed unmatched. Germline CDR1 SGHRS, CDR2 YFSETQ. The CDR3 protein is CASSPDTGATSGNTIYF. CDR3 bases: TGCGCCAGCAGCCCTGATACAGGGGCCACCTCTGGAAACACCATATATTTT.

This chain links TRBV11-3 with TRBJ2-1; 8 positions match TRBD2. Germline CDR1 SGHNT, CDR2 YENEEA. The CDR3 loop spans 15 amino acids. Trimming took 4 bases from V and 8 from J; bases not matched to a gene: 10. CDR3 in amino acids: CASSSGEREFHEQFF. CDR3 DNA sequence: TGTGCCAGCAGCTCAGGGGAGCGGGAGTTCCATGAGCAGTTCTTC.

The rearrangement links TRBV5-4 to TRBJ2-5, with D possibly matching TRBD1 (6 bases). The germline CDR1 and CDR2 sequences are SGHNT and YYREEE (reference sequence). The V end was cut by 0 bases, the J end by 3 bases, with 12 bases between. The CDR3 spans 15 residues. CDR3 DNA sequence: TGTGCCAGCAGCTTGGTGGGGACACCAAAAGAGACCCAGTACTTC. It yields the protein CASSLVGTPKETQYF. Variable domain in full (rest from reference TRBV5-4 and TRBJ2-5): ETGVTQSPTHLIKTRGQQVTLRCSSQSGHNTVSWYQQALGQGPQFIFQYYREEENGRGNFPPRFSGLQFPNYSSELNVNALELDDSALYLCASSLVGTPKETQYFGPGTRLLVL.

This CDR3 reads CASSLGSPLSGNTIYF. DNA of the CDR3: TGTGCCAGCAGCTTAGGGAGTCCCCTCTCTGGAAACACCATATATTTT. The V and J genes are TRBV7-8 and TRBJ1-3; D is uncertain. Looked up from germline, CDR1 is SGHVS and CDR2 is FQNEAQ. Deletions cut 1 base from V and 0 bases from J, with 10 bases between. The CDR3 loop spans 16 amino acids. Full variable domain (remainder filled in from reference TRBV7-8 and TRBJ1-3): GAGVSQSPRYKVAKRGQDVALRCDPISGHVSLFWYQQALGQGPEFLTYFQNEAQLDKSGLPSDRFFAERPEGSVSTLKIQRTQQEDSAVYLCASSLGSPLSGNTIYFGEGSWLTVV.

The rearrangement uses TRBV29-1 and TRBJ1-1; D is unclear. Trimming cost V 7 bases and J 3 bases, with 9 bases left between them. CDR1 is SQVTM, CDR2 ANQGSEA, per germline. This CDR3 is built from 11 residues. CDR3 amino acids: CSGGWDTEAFF. CDR3 nucleotide sequence: TGCAGCGGGGGATGGGACACTGAAGCTTTCTTT.

The chain employs TRBV5-1 and TRBJ2-1; possibly TRBD1 or TRBD2 for D (5 bases each). Trimming removed 0 bases at V and 0 bases at J, with 10 bases between. Germline loops: CDR1 SGHRS, CDR2 YFSETQ. This CDR3 comprises 16 residues. The CDR3 loop reads CASSLAGASSYNEQFF. The DNA for the CDR3 is TGCGCCAGCAGCTTGGCCGGGGCGTCCTCCTACAATGAGCAGTTCTTC.

The chain carries TRBV7-2 and TRBJ1-1, with 7 bases lining up with TRBD1. V dropped 5 bases and J dropped 5; count of bases not matched to a gene: 11. CDR1 is SGHTA and CDR2 is FQGNSA in the germline V gene. CDR3 length: 15 residues. The CDR3 DNA reads as TGTGCCAGCAGCAGACAGGGAGGGGTGAGGACTGAAGCTTTCTTT. This sequence encodes CASSRQGGVRTEAFF.

The chain links TRBV2 to TRBJ1-6; D is undetermined. This CDR3 region has 15 residues. V was shortened by 0 bases and J by 8 bases, with 11 bases between the two germline ends. From germline, CDR1 is SNHLY and CDR2 FYNNEI. CDR3 sequence: CASSEARASDSPLHF. CDR3 coding DNA: TGTGCCAGCAGTGAAGCAAGGGCATCGGATTCACCCCTCCACTTT.

The chain employs TRBV6-4 and TRBJ2-1, with 8 bases that match TRBD2. V was clipped by 7 bases and J by 7 bases; unmatched bases: 15. The CDR3 contains 16 residues. Germline values: CDR1 MRHNA, CDR2 SNTAGT. The CDR3: CASTKGSGGGWNEQFF. CDR3 nucleotides: TGTGCCAGCACCAAGGGAAGCGGGGGAGGTTGGAATGAGCAGTTCTTC.

This chain links TRBV2 with TRBJ2-3; the D is unclear. The CDR3 loop spans 13 amino acids. CDR1 is SNHLY and CDR2 is FYNNEI in the germline V gene. Trimming shortened V by 6 bases and J by 0 bases, and 7 bases separated the two germline ends. In DNA, the CDR3 is TGTGCCAGCAGGGCGACTAGCACAGATACGCAGTATTTT. Its protein is CASRATSTDTQYF.

The gene calls are TRBV5-1 and TRBJ1-6; perhaps TRBD1 as D (6 bases). There are 16 residues in the CDR3. CDR1 and CDR2 from the germline V gene are SGHRS and YFSETQ. V was trimmed by 4 bases and J by 9 bases, leaving 20 bases between them. The CDR3 is CASSTGLARGGSPLHF. CDR3 in DNA: TGCGCCAGCAGCACAGGACTGGCCAGGGGCGGTTCACCCCTCCACTTT.

The chain links TRBV9 to TRBJ1-3, with TRBD1 matching over 7 bases. This CDR3 spans 17 amino acids. V dropped 0 bases and J dropped 4; count of bases not matched to a gene: 10. The germline gives CDR1 SGDLS, CDR2 YYNGEE. The CDR3 reads CASSVGGTDILGNTIYF. The CDR3, as DNA: TGTGCCAGCAGCGTAGGAGGGACAGACATCTTGGGAAACACCATATATTTT.

This clone is a singleton in its sample. Additional DNA sequences in this sample encode the identical CDR3. This chain uses TRBV7-9 with TRBJ2-1; 7 nucleotides agree with TRBD2. The ends lost 5 bases at V and 0 bases at J; junction bases unmatched: 4. CDR3 length: 15 amino acids. CDR1 is SEHNR and CDR2 is FQNEAQ in the germline V gene (reference sequence). In DNA, the CDR3 is TGTGCCAGCAGCGCGGGCGGGAGCTCCTACAATGAGCAGTTCTTC. It is translated as CASSAGGSSYNEQFF.

The chain carries TRBV11-2 and TRBJ2-5, with 7 bases aligning to TRBD1. Losses at the gene ends were 7 bases for V and 5 bases for J; bases not matched to a gene: 7. Germline V gene lookup returns CDR1 SGHAT and CDR2 FQNNGV. This CDR3 is built from 13 residues. CDR3 region: CASTRQGTETQYF. The CDR3 DNA is TGTGCCAGCACTCGACAGGGAACGGAGACCCAGTACTTC.

The rearrangement links TRBV6-4 to TRBJ2-1; D perhaps matches TRBD1 (8 bases). The CDR3 runs 14 residues. Between the trimmed V and J ends, which lost 10 bases and 7 bases, there was a span of 20 bases. Germline V gene sequence: CDR1 MRHNA, CDR2 SNTAGT. As DNA, the CDR3 is TGTGCCATCCACAGGGGGGGTAGAGGAAATGAGCAGTTCTTC. This sequence encodes CAIHRGGRGNEQFF.

This chain connects TRBV27 to TRBJ2-1; D gene uncertain. In germline, CDR1 is MNHEY, CDR2 SMNVEV (reference sequence). V lost 4 bases to trimming and J lost 6 bases, with 13 bases between them. The length of the CDR3 is 14 residues. In DNA form, the CDR3 reads TGTGCCAGCAGTTCGAAGCGTTCAGCCAATGAGCAGTTCTTC. Translated, it gives CASSSKRSANEQFF.